This TCR beta chain emerged from a study of beta chain features in type 1 diabetes. Each sorted population was over 98% pure. The study reverse transcribed the entire isolated RNA, so it sequenced expressed TCRB transcripts. Each sample of naive, central memory or regulatory T cells had, on average, about 3.5 million reads. The table came from immunoSEQ multiplex PCR; TCRdb's copy has only in-frame clones and leaves some out. The table has about 360,000 clones, roughly an eighth seen once; the top ten hold less than 0.02%. A few counts support this clone. The CDR3 sequence is 16 residues long. Germline assignment: CDR1 LGHNA and CDR2 YSLEER. The ends were cut back, 0 bases at V and 10 bases at J, with 16 bases in the middle.

This TCR was sampled from a man younger than 35 in good health. Sequenced input: naive CD4+ T cells from blood. This rearrangement joins TRBV4-3 to TRBJ1-6; D may be TRBD1 (5 bases). The CDR3: CASSQEVWGERSPLHF. CDR3 bases: TGCGCCAGCAGCCAAGAAGTGTGGGGGGAGAGGTCACCCCTCCACTTT.